The 5 T cell receptor beta chains given below trace back to one sample, sequenced in a study of neurological immune-mediated disorders. TCRdb passed the 5' RACE reads through MiXCR, listing each CDR3 protein once. The table lists 35,000 or so distinct CDR3 sequences, under 4% of them singletons, with around 7.7% in the top ten. Specified time point: longitudinal time-point 1 (baseline). The sequencing input was PBMCs. These receptors came from an older woman with multiple sclerosis.

In this sample, this clonotype turned up many times. A clone one base away is much larger, so this may be a read error. V usage is TRBV7-2 and J usage is TRBJ1-4; possibly TRBD1 for D (5 bases). The CDR3 is made up of 14 amino acids. V gave up 1 base and J gave up 9 bases, with 12 bases separating them. CDR1 SGHTA and CDR2 FQGNSA come from the germline V gene. CDR3 nucleotide sequence: TGTGCCAGCAGCTTAGTGGGACGGGGTCAAAAACTGTTTTTT. It specifies CASSLVGRGQKLFF.

This clonotype was seen repeatedly, ten times or more. V and J are TRBV5-4 and TRBJ2-5, with TRBD2 as a possible D gene (6 bases). Trimming stripped 2 bases from V and 1 base from J, with 9 bases between. CDR1 and CDR2 (germline): SGHNT, YYREEE (reference sequence). The CDR3 contains 14 residues. The CDR3 loop is CASSFSGVQETQYF. The DNA of the CDR3 is TGTGCCAGCAGCTTTTCGGGGGTCCAAGAGACCCAGTACTTC. Full variable domain (outside the CDR3, taken from reference TRBV5-4 and TRBJ2-5): ETGVTQSPTHLIKTRGQQVTLRCSSQSGHNTVSWYQQALGQGPQFIFQYYREEENGRGNFPPRFSGLQFPNYSSELNVNALELDDSALYLCASSFSGVQETQYFGPGTRLLVL.

This clonotype was found many times. The J gene is TRBJ1-2, the V gene TRBV29-1; tentative D call: TRBD1 (5 bases). Germline CDR1 is SQVTM and CDR2 is ANQGSEA. There are 14 residues in the CDR3. V dropped 4 bases and J dropped 6 bases, with 18 bases sitting between them. As DNA, the CDR3 is TGCAGCGTTGGCGTGGGCACCCGGGGGAATGGCTACACCTTC. Its protein product is CSVGVGTRGNGYTF. Filled out from reference TRBV29-1 and TRBJ1-2, the complete variable domain reads SAVISQKPSRDICQRGTSLTIQCQVDSQVTMMFWYRQQPGQSLTLIATANQGSEATYESGFVIDKFPISRPNLTFSTLTVSNMSPEDSSIYLCSVGVGTRGNGYTFGSGTRLTVV.

The table lists this clonotype with many counts. V and J are TRBV27 and TRBJ2-2; D is possibly TRBD2 (5 bases). The germline V gene has CDR1 MNHEY and CDR2 SMNVEV (reference sequence). This CDR3 region has 18 residues. Trimming left V 3 bases short and J 0 bases short, with 17 bases between. The chain's CDR3 is CASSFLPLAGPNTGELFF. CDR3 in DNA: TGTGCCAGCAGTTTCCTACCCCTTGCGGGTCCGAACACCGGGGAGCTGTTTTTT.

This clonotype has at least ten counts. The chain uses TRBV20-1 and TRBJ1-5; 12 nucleotides agree with TRBD1. The junction had 3 bases not matched to a gene; V was cut back by 6 bases and J by 0 bases. This CDR3 is built from 15 residues. Germline V lookup: CDR1 DFQATT, CDR2 SNEGSKA (reference sequence). CDR3 sequence: CSARDRGHSNQPQHF. The CDR3, as DNA: TGCAGTGCCCGGGACAGGGGGCATAGCAATCAGCCCCAGCATTTT.